These 21 T cell receptor beta chains came from one sample sequenced in a study of Ad26.COV2.S vaccination and SARS-CoV-2 variants. TCRdb's table, derived via immunoSEQ multiplex PCR, lists solely in-frame clones and lacks some. The repertoire holds over 130,000 clones, with 86% as singletons. The source material was peripheral blood, sampled after recovery from COVID-19. All receptors come from a human donor who had recovered from COVID-19.

The gene calls are TRBV3-1 (or the pseudogene TRBV3-2) and TRBJ1-2; perhaps TRBD1 as D (6 bases). Germline V gene lookup returns CDR1 LGHDT and CDR2 YNNKEL (reference sequence). The length of the CDR3 is 14 residues. Trimming pared 3 bases from V and 8 bases from J, leaving 16 bases between. CDR3 in amino acids: CASSHHDRPQGYTF. The DNA of the CDR3 is TGTGCCAGCAGCCACCACGACAGGCCTCAGGGCTACACCTTC.

CDR3 sequence (DNA): TGTGCCAGCAGTGAATTCGGCAGGGCTACACCCCTCCACTTT. Translation: CASSEFGRATPLHF. This chain uses TRBV25-1 with TRBJ1-6; a weak D match, TRBD1 (5 bases). The CDR3 consists of 14 residues. Per the germline V gene, CDR1 is MGHDK and CDR2 is SYGVNS. V lost 1 base, J lost 11 bases, and 12 bases lay in between. The entire variable domain, with the rest obtained from reference TRBV25-1 and TRBJ1-6, is as follows: EADIYQTPRYLVIGTGKKITLECSQTMGHDKMYWYQQDPGMELHLIHYSYGVNSTEKGDLSSESTVSRIRTEHFPLTLESARPSHTSQYLCASSEFGRATPLHFGNGTRLTVT.

V usage is TRBV6-5 and J usage is TRBJ2-7; D perhaps matches TRBD2 (6 bases). CDR1 MNHEY and CDR2 SVGAGI come from the germline V gene. Between the trimmed V and J ends, which lost 6 bases and 0 bases, there was a span of 12 bases. The CDR3 totals 14 residues. In DNA form, the CDR3 reads TGTGCCAGCAGGAACCCGGGAGCCTCCTACGAGCAGTACTTC. Translating gives CASRNPGASYEQYF.

The chain couples TRBV6-5 to TRBJ2-5; D unresolved. Trimming removed 7 bases from V and 2 bases from J, with 11 bases in between. Germline values: CDR1 MNHEY, CDR2 SVGAGI. The CDR3 contains 13 residues. CDR3 bases: TGTGCCAGCACAAGGAGCAGACAAGAGACCCAGTACTTC. This sequence encodes CASTRSRQETQYF.

The chain couples TRBV6-5 to TRBJ2-1; weak D call: TRBD1 (6 bases). The length of the CDR3 is 14 residues. The germline V gene has CDR1 MNHEY and CDR2 SVGAGI. Deletions cut 1 base from V and 5 bases from J, with 9 bases between. Here the CDR3 reads CASSYFGQNNEQFF. In nucleotides, the CDR3 is TGTGCCAGCAGTTACTTCGGACAGAACAATGAGCAGTTCTTC.

The V gene is TRBV18, the J gene TRBJ1-4; 8 bases line up with TRBD1. The CDR3 has 14 residues. V was pared by 5 bases and J by 7 bases, with 6 bases of the junction left unmatched. The germline gives CDR1 KGHSH, CDR2 LQKENI. The CDR3 DNA follows: TGTGCCAGCTCAAACGACAGGGGTTCTGAAAAACTGTTTTTT. It is translated as CASSNDRGSEKLFF.

This clone was detected only once. This chain connects TRBV28 to TRBJ1-3; D uncertain. The V end was cut by 5 bases, the J end by 0 bases, with 11 bases between. CDR3 length: 15 amino acids. Per germline, CDR1 MDHEN and CDR2 SYDVKM. The CDR3 loop is CASSQDGSSGNTIYF. DNA for the CDR3: TGTGCCAGCAGTCAGGACGGCAGCTCTGGAAACACCATATATTTT.

The chain recombines TRBV18 with TRBJ2-7, with D perhaps matching TRBD1 (6 bases). V dropped 3 bases and J dropped 3 bases, with 15 bases sitting between them. CDR1 and CDR2 (germline): KGHSH, LQKENI. The CDR3 is 15 residues long. In nucleotides, the CDR3 is TGTGCCAGCTCACCTGGTAACAGGGAGAACTACGAGCAGTACTTC. Protein sequence: CASSPGNRENYEQYF.

The chain is built from TRBV4-3 and TRBJ2-6; D gene unclear. Germline assignment: CDR1 LGHNA and CDR2 YSLEER. Trimming removed 4 bases from V and 1 base from J, with 11 bases in between. The CDR3 runs 16 residues. The CDR3 sequence: CASSLSLGSGANVLTF. The DNA of the CDR3 is TGCGCCAGCAGCCTATCTTTGGGTTCTGGGGCCAACGTCCTGACTTTC.

This clone occurred a few times. The chain joins TRBV7-9 to TRBJ1-5; D might be TRBD1 (5 bases). Germline CDR1 is SEHNR and CDR2 is FQNEAQ (reference sequence). CDR3 length equals 14 residues. Trimming removed 3 bases at V and 5 bases at J, with 11 bases between. CDR3 nucleotide sequence: TGTGCCAGCAGCTTGGAGGGGAATTATCAGCCCCAGCATTTT. Translating it yields CASSLEGNYQPQHF.

This clone has only a few counts. The rearrangement joins TRBV28 to TRBJ2-5; TRBD2 matches 9 bases. This CDR3 comprises 13 residues. With 6 bases clipped from V and 5 bases from J, the junction kept 4 bases outside the gene matches. Germline V gene sequence: CDR1 MDHEN, CDR2 SYDVKM. The CDR3: CASRSGGTETQYF. The CDR3 DNA follows: TGTGCCAGCAGGAGCGGGGGGACGGAGACCCAGTACTTC.

J is TRBJ2-5 and V is TRBV28; 7 bases are a match to TRBD1. Germline V gives CDR1 MDHEN, CDR2 SYDVKM. With 5 bases clipped from V and 2 bases from J, the junction kept 11 bases outside the gene matches. This CDR3 is built from 16 residues. CDR3 loop: CASSDAGTARQETQYF. CDR3 in DNA: TGTGCCAGCAGTGACGCTGGGACAGCTAGACAAGAGACCCAGTACTTC.

This sequence joins TRBV10-1 and TRBJ1-5, with no clear D. Germline CDR1 and CDR2: WNHNN and SYGVQD (reference sequence). Trimming cost V 7 bases and J 5 bases, with 15 bases left between them. The CDR3 is made up of 14 amino acids. DNA of the CDR3: TGCGCCAGCAACCCGGACGGGCGGTATCAGCCCCAGCATTTT. The encoded protein is CASNPDGRYQPQHF.

The chain links TRBV6-1 to TRBJ1-5, with 9 bases matching TRBD1. V was clipped by 3 bases and J by 5 bases; unmatched bases: 5. Per the germline V gene, CDR1 is MNHNS and CDR2 is SASEGT. CDR3 length: 15 amino acids. CDR3 amino acids: CASSDGTGIYQPQHF. The CDR3 DNA is TGTGCCAGCAGTGATGGGACAGGGATATATCAGCCCCAGCATTTT.

The J gene is TRBJ1-1, the V gene TRBV30; D unclear. The CDR3 loop spans 14 amino acids. Trimming took off 4 bases at V and 1 base at J, with 13 bases between the two ends. Germline V gene sequence: CDR1 GTSNPN, CDR2 SVGIG (reference sequence). CDR3 coding DNA: TGTGCCTGGACCCTGCCAGGAGAGAACACTGAAGCTTTCTTT. This encodes CAWTLPGENTEAFF.

CDR3 DNA sequence: TGCGCCAGCAGCTTGGGAGACAGTGGGGCCGAGCAGTACTTC. This translates into CASSLGDSGAEQYF. This chain joins TRBV5-1 and TRBJ2-7; tentative D call: TRBD1 (5 bases). This CDR3 contains 14 residues. The V gene's germline CDR1 is SGHRS and CDR2 YFSETQ. The V and J ends lost 0 bases and 6 bases respectively, with 13 bases between them.

The chain recombines TRBV11-2 with TRBJ2-1; D possibly corresponds to TRBD1 (5 bases). The V gene lost 1 base and the J gene lost 10 bases, with 14 bases spanning the gap. Germline values: CDR1 SGHAT, CDR2 FQNNGV. CDR3 size: 14 residues. The CDR3 here is CASSLGTSANEQFF. CDR3 nucleotide sequence: TGTGCCAGCAGCTTAGGGACAAGTGCTAACGAGCAGTTCTTC. The entire variable domain, with the rest obtained from reference TRBV11-2 and TRBJ2-1, is as follows: EAGVAQSPRYKIIEKRQSVAFWCNPISGHATLYWYQQILGQGPKLLIQFQNNGVVDDSQLPKDRFSAERLKGVDSTLKIQPAKLEDSAVYLCASSLGTSANEQFFGPGTRLTVL.

The genes are TRBV5-5 and TRBJ2-7; 9 positions agree with TRBD1. The germline CDR1 and CDR2 sequences are SGHKS and YYEKEE (reference sequence). The V gene end was trimmed by 0 bases and the J gene end by 2 bases; junction bases not matched to a gene: 0. The CDR3 runs to 14 residues. The CDR3 region is CASSLGQGAYEQYF. CDR3 DNA sequence: TGTGCCAGCAGCTTGGGACAGGGGGCCTACGAGCAGTACTTC.

The CDR3 DNA reads TGTGCCAGCTCAACCTACAGGGAAGGGGATCAGCCCCAGCATTTT. Its protein product is CASSTYREGDQPQHF. J is TRBJ1-5 and V is TRBV18, with a possible D match to TRBD1 (6 bases). The CDR3 has 15 amino acids. V was pared by 5 bases and J by 5 bases, with 16 bases between. Germline-derived CDR1 and CDR2 are KGHSH and LQKENI.

This chain connects TRBV5-5 to TRBJ2-7, with D unclear. The ends were cut back, 8 bases at V and 0 bases at J, with 12 bases in the middle. The CDR3 extends over 13 amino acids. Germline values: CDR1 SGHKS, CDR2 YYEKEE (reference sequence). Here the CDR3 DNA reads TGTGCCAGGATAAGACTTGACTCCTACGAGCAGTACTTC. Translating it yields CARIRLDSYEQYF.

The V and J genes are TRBV2 and TRBJ2-7, with 7 positions matching TRBD2. In germline, CDR1 is SNHLY, CDR2 FYNNEI. CDR3 length: 15 residues. The V gene end was trimmed by 4 bases and the J gene end by 6 bases; junction bases not matched to a gene: 12. This CDR3 reads CASSGEAGRVSEQYF. In nucleotides, the CDR3 is TGTGCCAGCAGTGGCGAGGCAGGGAGGGTGAGCGAGCAGTACTTC.